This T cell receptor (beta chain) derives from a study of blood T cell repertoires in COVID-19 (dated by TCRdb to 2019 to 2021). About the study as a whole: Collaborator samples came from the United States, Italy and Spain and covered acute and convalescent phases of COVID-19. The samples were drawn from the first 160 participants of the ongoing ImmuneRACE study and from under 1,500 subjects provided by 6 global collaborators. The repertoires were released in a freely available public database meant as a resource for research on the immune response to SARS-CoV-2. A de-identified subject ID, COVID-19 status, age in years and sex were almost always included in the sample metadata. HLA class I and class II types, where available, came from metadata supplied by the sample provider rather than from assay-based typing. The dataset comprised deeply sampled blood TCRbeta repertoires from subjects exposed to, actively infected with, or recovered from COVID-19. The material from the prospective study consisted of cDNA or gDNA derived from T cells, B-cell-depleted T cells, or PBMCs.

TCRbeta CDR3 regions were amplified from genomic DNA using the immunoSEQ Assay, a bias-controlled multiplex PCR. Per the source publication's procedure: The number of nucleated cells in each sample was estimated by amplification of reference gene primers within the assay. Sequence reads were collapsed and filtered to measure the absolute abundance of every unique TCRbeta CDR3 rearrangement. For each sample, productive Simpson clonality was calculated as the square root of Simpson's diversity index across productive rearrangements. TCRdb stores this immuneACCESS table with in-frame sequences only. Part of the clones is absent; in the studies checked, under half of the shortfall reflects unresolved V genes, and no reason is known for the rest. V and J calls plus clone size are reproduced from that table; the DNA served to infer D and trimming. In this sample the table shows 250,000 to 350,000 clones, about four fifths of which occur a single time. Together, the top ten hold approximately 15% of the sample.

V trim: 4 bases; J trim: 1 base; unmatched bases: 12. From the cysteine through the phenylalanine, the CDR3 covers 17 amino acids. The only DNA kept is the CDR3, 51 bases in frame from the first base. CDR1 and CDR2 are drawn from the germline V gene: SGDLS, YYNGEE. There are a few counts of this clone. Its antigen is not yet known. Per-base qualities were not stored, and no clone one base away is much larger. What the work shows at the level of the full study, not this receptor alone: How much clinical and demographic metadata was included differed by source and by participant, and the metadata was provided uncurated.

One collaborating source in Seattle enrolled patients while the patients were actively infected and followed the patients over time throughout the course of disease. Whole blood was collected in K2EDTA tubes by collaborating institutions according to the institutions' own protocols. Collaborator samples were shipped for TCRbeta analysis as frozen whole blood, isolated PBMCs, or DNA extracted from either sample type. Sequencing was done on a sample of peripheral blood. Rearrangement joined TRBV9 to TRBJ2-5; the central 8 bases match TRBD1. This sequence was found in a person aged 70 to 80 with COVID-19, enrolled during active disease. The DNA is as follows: TGTGCCAGCAGCCCAGGACAGGGAACCACCTCCCAAGAGACCCAGTACTTC. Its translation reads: CASSPGQGTTSQETQYF.